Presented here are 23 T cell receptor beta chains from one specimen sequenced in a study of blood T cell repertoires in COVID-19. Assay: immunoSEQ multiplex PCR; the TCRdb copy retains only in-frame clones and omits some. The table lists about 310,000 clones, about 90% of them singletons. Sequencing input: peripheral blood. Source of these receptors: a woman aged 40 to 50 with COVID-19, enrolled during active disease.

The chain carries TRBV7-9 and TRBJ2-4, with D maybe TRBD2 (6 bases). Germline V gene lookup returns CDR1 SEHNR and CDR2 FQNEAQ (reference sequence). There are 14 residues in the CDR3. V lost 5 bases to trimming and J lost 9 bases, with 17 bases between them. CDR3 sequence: CASSVEGYSSIQYF. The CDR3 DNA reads TGTGCCAGCAGCGTGGAGGGGTATAGTAGCATTCAGTACTTC.

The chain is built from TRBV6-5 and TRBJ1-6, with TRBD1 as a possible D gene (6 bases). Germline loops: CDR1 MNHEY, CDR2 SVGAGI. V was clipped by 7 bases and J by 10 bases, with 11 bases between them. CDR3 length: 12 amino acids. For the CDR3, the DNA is TGTGCCAGCACACAGGGTACCTCACCCCTCCACTTT. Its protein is CASTQGTSPLHF.

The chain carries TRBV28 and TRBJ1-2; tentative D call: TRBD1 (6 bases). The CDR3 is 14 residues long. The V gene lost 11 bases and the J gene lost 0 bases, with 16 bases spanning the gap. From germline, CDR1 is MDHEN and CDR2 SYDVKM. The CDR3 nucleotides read TGTGCCGCCTGTAGGACAGCAACTAACTATGGCTACACCTTC. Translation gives CAACRTATNYGYTF.

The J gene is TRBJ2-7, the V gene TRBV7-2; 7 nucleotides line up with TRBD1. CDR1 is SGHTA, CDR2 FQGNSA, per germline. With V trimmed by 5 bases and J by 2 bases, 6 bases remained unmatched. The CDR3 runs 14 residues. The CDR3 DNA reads TGTGCCAGCAGCGCTGACAGGGCGACCTACGAGCAGTACTTC. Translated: CASSADRATYEQYF.

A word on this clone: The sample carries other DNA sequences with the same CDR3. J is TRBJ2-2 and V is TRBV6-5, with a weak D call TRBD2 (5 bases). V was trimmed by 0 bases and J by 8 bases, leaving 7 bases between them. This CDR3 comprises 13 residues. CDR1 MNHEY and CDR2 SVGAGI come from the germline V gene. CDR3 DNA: TGTGCCAGCAGTTACTCGAGGGTGGGGGAGCTGTTTTTT. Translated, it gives CASSYSRVGELFF.

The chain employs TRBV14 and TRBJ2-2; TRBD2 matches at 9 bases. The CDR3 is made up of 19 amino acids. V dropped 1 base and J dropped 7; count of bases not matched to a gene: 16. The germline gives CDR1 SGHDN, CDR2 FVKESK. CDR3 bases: TGTGCCAGCAGCCAAGTCACGGTGAGGCTAGCGGGGACGGACGGGGAGCTGTTTTTT. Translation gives CASSQVTVRLAGTDGELFF.

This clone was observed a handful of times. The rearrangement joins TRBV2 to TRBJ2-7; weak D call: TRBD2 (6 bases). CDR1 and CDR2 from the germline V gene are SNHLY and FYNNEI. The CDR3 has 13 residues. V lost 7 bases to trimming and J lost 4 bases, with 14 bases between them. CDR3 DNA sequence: TGTGCCAGCAACCCACCGGGGAGGTACGAGCAGTACTTC. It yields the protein CASNPPGRYEQYF.

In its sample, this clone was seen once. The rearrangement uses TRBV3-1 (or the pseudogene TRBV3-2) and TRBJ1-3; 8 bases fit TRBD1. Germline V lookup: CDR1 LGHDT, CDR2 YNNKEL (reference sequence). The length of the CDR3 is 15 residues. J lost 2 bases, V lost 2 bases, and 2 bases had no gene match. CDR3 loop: CASSQRQGPGNTIYF. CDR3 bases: TGTGCCAGCAGCCAACGACAGGGGCCTGGAAACACCATATATTTT.

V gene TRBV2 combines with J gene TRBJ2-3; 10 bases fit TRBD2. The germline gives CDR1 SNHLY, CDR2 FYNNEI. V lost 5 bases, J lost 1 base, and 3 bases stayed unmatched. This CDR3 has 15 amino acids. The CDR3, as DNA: TGTGCCAGCAGTTCGACTAGCGGGCGCACAGATACGCAGTATTTT. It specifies CASSSTSGRTDTQYF. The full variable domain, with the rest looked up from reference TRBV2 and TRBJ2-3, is EPEVTQTPSHQVTQMGQEVILRCVPISNHLYFYWYRQILGQKVEFLVSFYNNEISEKSEIFDDQFSVERPDGSNFTLKIRSTKLEDSAMYFCASSSTSGRTDTQYFGPGTRLTVL.

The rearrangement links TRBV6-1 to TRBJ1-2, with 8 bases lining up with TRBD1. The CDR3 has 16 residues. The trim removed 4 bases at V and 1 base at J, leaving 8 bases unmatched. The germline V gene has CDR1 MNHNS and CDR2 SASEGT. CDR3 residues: CASSGWRDRINYGYTF. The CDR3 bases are TGTGCCAGCAGTGGATGGCGGGACAGGATTAACTATGGCTACACCTTC.

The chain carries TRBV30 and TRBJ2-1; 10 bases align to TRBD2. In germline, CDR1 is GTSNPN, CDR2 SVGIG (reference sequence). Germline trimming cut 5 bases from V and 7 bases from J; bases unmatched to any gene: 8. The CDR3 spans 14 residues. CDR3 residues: CAWWGAGGVNEQFF. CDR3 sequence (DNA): TGTGCCTGGTGGGGAGCGGGAGGGGTGAATGAGCAGTTCTTC.

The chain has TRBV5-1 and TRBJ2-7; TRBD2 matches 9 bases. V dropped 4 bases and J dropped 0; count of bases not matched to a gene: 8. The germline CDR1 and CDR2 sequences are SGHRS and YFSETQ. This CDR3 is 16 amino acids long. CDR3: CASSPGIAGASYEQYF. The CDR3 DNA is TGCGCCAGCAGCCCGGGGATAGCGGGAGCCTCCTACGAGCAGTACTTC.

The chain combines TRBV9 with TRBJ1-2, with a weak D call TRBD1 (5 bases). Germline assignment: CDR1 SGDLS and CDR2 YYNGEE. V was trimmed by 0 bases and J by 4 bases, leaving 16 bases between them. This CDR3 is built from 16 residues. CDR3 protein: CASSVDGASRLYGYTF. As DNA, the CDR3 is TGTGCCAGCAGCGTAGATGGGGCCAGCCGCCTCTATGGCTACACCTTC.

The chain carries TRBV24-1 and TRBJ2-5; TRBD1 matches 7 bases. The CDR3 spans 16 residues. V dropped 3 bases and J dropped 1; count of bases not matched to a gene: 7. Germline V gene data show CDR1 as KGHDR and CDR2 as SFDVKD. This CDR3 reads CATSDRRQGAQETQYF. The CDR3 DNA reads TGTGCCACCAGTGATCGACGACAGGGAGCCCAAGAGACCCAGTACTTC.

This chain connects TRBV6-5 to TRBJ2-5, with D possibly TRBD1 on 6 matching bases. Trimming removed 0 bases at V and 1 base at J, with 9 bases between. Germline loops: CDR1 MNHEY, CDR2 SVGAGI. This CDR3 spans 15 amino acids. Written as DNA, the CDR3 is TGTGCCAGCAGTTACTCGGGACATACCCAAGAGACCCAGTACTTC. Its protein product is CASSYSGHTQETQYF.

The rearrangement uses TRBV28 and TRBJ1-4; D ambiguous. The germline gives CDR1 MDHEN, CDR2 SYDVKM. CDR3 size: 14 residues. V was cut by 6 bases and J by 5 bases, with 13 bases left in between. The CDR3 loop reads CASRDGILNEKLFF. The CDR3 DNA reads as TGTGCCAGCAGGGACGGGATCCTAAATGAAAAACTGTTTTTT.

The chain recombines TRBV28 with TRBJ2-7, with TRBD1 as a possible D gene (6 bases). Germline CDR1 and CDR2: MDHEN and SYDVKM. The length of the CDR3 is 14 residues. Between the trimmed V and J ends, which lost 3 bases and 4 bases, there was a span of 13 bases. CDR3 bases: TGTGCCAGCAGTTTCGGCAGGGGTAGGTACGAGCAGTACTTC. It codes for CASSFGRGRYEQYF. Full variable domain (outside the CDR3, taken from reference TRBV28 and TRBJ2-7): DVKVTQSSRYLVKRTGEKVFLECVQDMDHENMFWYRQDPGLGLRLIYFSYDVKMKEKGDIPEGYSVSREKKERFSLILESASTNQTSMYLCASSFGRGRYEQYFGPGTRLTVT.

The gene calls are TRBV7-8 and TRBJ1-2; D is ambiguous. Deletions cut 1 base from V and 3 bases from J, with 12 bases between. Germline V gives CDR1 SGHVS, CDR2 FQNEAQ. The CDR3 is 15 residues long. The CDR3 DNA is TGTGCCAGCAGCTTAGAGTACAGCAGAGACTATGGCTACACCTTC. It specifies CASSLEYSRDYGYTF.

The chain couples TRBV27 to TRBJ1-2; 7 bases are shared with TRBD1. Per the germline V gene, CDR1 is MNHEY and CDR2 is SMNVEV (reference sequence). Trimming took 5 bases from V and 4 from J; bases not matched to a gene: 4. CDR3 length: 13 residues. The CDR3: CASSRQGGYGYTF. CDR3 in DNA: TGTGCCAGCAGTCGACAGGGTGGCTATGGCTACACCTTC.

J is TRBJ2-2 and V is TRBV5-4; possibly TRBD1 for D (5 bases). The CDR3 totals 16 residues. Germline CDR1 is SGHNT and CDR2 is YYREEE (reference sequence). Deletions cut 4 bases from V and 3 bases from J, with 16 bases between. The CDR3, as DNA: TGTGCCAGCAGCCCACAAGGGGCGCGGCACACCGGGGAGCTGTTTTTT. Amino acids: CASSPQGARHTGELFF.

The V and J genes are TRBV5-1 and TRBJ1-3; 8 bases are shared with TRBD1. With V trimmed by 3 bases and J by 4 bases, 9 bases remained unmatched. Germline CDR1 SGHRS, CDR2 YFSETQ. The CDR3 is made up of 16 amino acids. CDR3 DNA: TGCGCCAGCAGCTCTCAGACAGGGGTAACGGGAAACACCATATATTTT. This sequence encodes CASSSQTGVTGNTIYF.

This CDR3 is CASSLALGGQETQYF. DNA for the CDR3: TGTGCCAGCAGCTTGGCCCTAGGTGGCCAAGAGACCCAGTACTTC. The chain has TRBV5-5 and TRBJ2-5; D uncertain. The germline CDR1 and CDR2 sequences are SGHKS and YYEKEE (reference sequence). V lost 0 bases and J 1 base, leaving 10 bases between the germline ends. This CDR3 is built from 15 residues. Combining the CDR3 with reference TRBV5-5 and TRBJ2-5 gives the whole variable domain DAGVTQSPTHLIKTRGQQVTLRCSPISGHKSVSWYQQVLGQGPQFIFQYYEKEERGRGNFPDRFSARQFPNYSSELNVNALLLGDSALYLCASSLALGGQETQYFGPGTRLLVL.

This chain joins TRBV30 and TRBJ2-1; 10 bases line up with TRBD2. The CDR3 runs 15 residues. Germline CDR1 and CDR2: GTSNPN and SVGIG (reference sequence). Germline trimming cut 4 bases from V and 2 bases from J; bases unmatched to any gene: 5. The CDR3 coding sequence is TGTGCCTGGATGGGGAGCGGGAGGGCCTACAATGAGCAGTTCTTC. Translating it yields CAWMGSGRAYNEQFF.